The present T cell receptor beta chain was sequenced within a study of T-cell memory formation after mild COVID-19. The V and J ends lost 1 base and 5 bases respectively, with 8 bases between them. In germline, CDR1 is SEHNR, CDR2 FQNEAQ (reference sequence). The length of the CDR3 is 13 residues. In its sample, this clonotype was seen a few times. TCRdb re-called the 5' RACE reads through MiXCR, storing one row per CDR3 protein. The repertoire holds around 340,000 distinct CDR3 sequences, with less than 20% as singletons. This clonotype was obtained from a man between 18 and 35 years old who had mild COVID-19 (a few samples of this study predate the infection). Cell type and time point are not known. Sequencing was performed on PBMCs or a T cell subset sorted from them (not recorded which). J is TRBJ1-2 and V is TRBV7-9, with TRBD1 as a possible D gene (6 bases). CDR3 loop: CASSLEQGYGYTF. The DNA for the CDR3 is TGTGCCAGCAGCTTAGAACAGGGATATGGCTACACCTTC.